The next 5 T cell receptor beta chains were all read from a single sample in a study of memory CD4+ T cells and cytomegalovirus serostatus (dated by TCRdb to between 2018 and 2020). Single viable CD3+CD4+CD8-CD45RO+ cells were sorted as memory CD4+ T cells on a FACSAria II. Preparation of the library involved the immunoSEQ multiplex PCR assay. TCRdb stores this immuneACCESS table with in-frame sequences only. Part of the clones is absent; in the studies checked, under half of the shortfall reflects unresolved V genes, and no reason is known for the rest. This sample lists about 41,000 clones; around 79% were detected once. The biggest ten clones account for roughly 0.87% of the sample. The sample comprised memory CD4+ T cells from blood. These receptors came from an adult in good health and CMV-seronegative.

This chain connects TRBV7-2 to TRBJ2-3; D not certain. This CDR3 contains 13 residues. V lost 2 bases to trimming and J lost 4 bases, with 7 bases between them. Germline V CDR1 and CDR2: SGHTA, FQGNSA. The CDR3 region is CASSLSTADTQYF. As DNA, the CDR3 is TGTGCCAGCAGCTTAAGCACAGCAGATACGCAGTATTTT.

The CDR3 here is CASSLQAGDPSGYTF. DNA for the CDR3: TGTGCCAGCAGCTTACAGGCAGGGGATCCTTCAGGCTACACCTTC. This sequence joins TRBV7-3 and TRBJ1-2, with a tentative D call TRBD1 (6 bases). CDR1 SGHTA and CDR2 FQGTGA come from the germline V gene. There are 15 residues in the CDR3. V was pared by 2 bases and J by 8 bases, with 18 bases between.

The chain links TRBV27 to TRBJ1-4; the D gene is possibly TRBD1 (6 bases). There are 15 residues in the CDR3. Germline loops: CDR1 MNHEY, CDR2 SMNVEV (reference sequence). V gave up 1 base and J gave up 2 bases, with 8 bases separating them. CDR3: CASSLFGGTNEKLFF. As DNA, the CDR3 is TGTGCCAGCAGTTTATTCGGGGGCACTAATGAAAAACTGTTTTTT.

The chain uses TRBV6-6 and TRBJ1-2; TRBD1 agrees at 10 bases. Trimming took 6 bases from V and 0 from J; bases not matched to a gene: 4. Looked up from germline, CDR1 is MNHNY and CDR2 is SVGAGI (reference sequence). This CDR3 has 15 residues. CDR3 protein: CASSPGQGTNYGYTF. DNA for the CDR3: TGTGCCAGCAGCCCGGGACAGGGGACTAACTATGGCTACACCTTC.

The chain couples TRBV10-3 to TRBJ2-5, with 9 bases matching TRBD2. CDR3 size: 13 residues. With 6 bases clipped from V and 5 bases from J, the junction kept 4 bases outside the gene matches. CDR1 is ENHRY and CDR2 is SYGVKD in the germline V gene. The CDR3 DNA reads as TGTGCCATCAGGGTCGCGGGAGGGGAGACCCAGTACTTC. This translates into CAIRVAGGETQYF.